The 4 T cell receptor beta chains reported below all come from one sample, sequenced in a study of blood T cell repertoires in COVID-19. Assay used: immunoSEQ multiplex PCR; TCRdb lists only in-frame clones, some missing. The repertoire holds under 200,000 clones, with 84% as singletons. Specimen: peripheral blood. The source is a man aged 18-30 years with active or convalescent COVID-19.

The CDR3 loop is CASSLSTLQETQYF. CDR3 nucleotides: TGTGCCAGCAGCTTAAGTACCCTACAAGAGACCCAGTACTTC. The V call is TRBV7-8, the J call TRBJ2-5; D ambiguous. Germline CDR1 SGHVS, CDR2 FQNEAQ. The V end was cut by 2 bases, the J end by 2 bases, with 9 bases between. The CDR3 consists of 14 residues.

This clone was counted only a few times. The V and J genes are TRBV27 and TRBJ1-1, with TRBD1 matching 10 bases. The CDR3 spans 12 residues. From germline, CDR1 is MNHEY and CDR2 SMNVEV (reference sequence). With V trimmed by 4 bases and J by 10 bases, 3 bases remained unmatched. The CDR3 reads CASSWDRGPAFF. As DNA, the CDR3 is TGTGCCAGCAGTTGGGACAGGGGACCAGCTTTCTTT.

In DNA form, the CDR3 reads TGTGCCAGCAGCTTATACAGGGGTAATACAGATACGCAGTATTTT. It is translated as CASSLYRGNTDTQYF. This chain links TRBV7-2 with TRBJ2-3, with 7 bases matching TRBD1. V dropped 2 bases and J dropped 3; count of bases not matched to a gene: 5. The CDR3 is 15 residues long. Per the germline V gene, CDR1 is SGHTA and CDR2 is FQGNSA.

Written as DNA, the CDR3 is TGTGCCAGCAGCATCCTAGCGGGAAGTATGGATGAGCAGTTCTTC. Protein: CASSILAGSMDEQFF. The rearrangement links TRBV7-3 to TRBJ2-1, with 9 bases aligning to TRBD2. Germline V lookup: CDR1 SGHTA, CDR2 FQGTGA. The CDR3 has 15 residues. J gave up 8 bases and V 5 bases, and 10 bases lay outside the gene matches.